The clone carrying this T cell receptor beta chain was counted at least ten times. Its antigen remains unidentified. This entry comes from a study of spatial heterogeneity in lung cancer. Findings of the study overall: Mutation counts in tumors were tracked by counts of expanded intratumoral alpha and beta TCRs.

As for time point: sample taken at primary tumor resection. Sequencing covered unsorted whole RNA taken from tumor, nontumor lung or frozen PBMC. TCRdb redid the calling of the 5' RACE reads with MiXCR, one entry per CDR3 protein. The profile shows about 22,000 distinct CDR3 sequences, approximately 9% of them singletons. Trimming took 0 bases from V and 6 from J, leaving 1 base between them. CDR3 length equals 11 residues. Germline V CDR1 and CDR2: SGHDT, YYEEEE. The origin of this receptor is a male donor with early-stage non-small cell lung cancer. The genes are TRBV5-6 and TRBJ2-1; D ambiguous. Sequences were derived from lung tumor tissue, sampled at surgery. The CDR3 region has the DNA TGTGCCAGCAGCTTGGGCAATGAGCAGTTCTTC. It specifies CASSLGNEQFF. Full variable domain (missing parts from reference TRBV5-6 and TRBJ2-1): DAGVTQSPTHLIKTRGQQVTLRCSPKSGHDTVSWYQQALGQGPQFIFQYYEEEERQRGNFPDRFSGHQFPNYSSELNVNALLLGDSALYLCASSLGNEQFFGPGTRLTVL.